This T cell receptor (beta chain) stems from a study of blood T cell repertoires in COVID-19. Study as a whole: Researchers got acute and convalescent COVID-19 samples from the United States, Italy and Spain. From T cells, B-cell-depleted T cells, or PBMCs came the material, which was cDNA or gDNA.

This CDR3 contains 16 residues. V lost 2 bases, J lost 7 bases, and 9 bases stayed unmatched. Germline V lookup: CDR1 MNHEY, CDR2 SMNVEV (reference sequence). In the original processing: Amplification of reference gene primers was used by the study to estimate nucleated cell counts. The table came from immunoSEQ multiplex PCR; TCRdb's copy has only in-frame clones and leaves some out. V, J and clone size reflect that table, while D and trimming were determined from the DNA. Counted here are 210,000 or so clones, around 90% occurring once; the ten biggest clones make up 1% to 1.5%. Material for sequencing was peripheral blood. V usage is TRBV27 and J usage is TRBJ2-1, with 9 bases that match TRBD2. The origin of this receptor is a man aged 30 to 39 with acute or convalescent COVID-19. The CDR3, as DNA: TGTGCCAGCAGTTTAATTTGGGTAGCGGGAGAAAATGAGCAGTTCTTC. Its translation is CASSLIWVAGENEQFF.